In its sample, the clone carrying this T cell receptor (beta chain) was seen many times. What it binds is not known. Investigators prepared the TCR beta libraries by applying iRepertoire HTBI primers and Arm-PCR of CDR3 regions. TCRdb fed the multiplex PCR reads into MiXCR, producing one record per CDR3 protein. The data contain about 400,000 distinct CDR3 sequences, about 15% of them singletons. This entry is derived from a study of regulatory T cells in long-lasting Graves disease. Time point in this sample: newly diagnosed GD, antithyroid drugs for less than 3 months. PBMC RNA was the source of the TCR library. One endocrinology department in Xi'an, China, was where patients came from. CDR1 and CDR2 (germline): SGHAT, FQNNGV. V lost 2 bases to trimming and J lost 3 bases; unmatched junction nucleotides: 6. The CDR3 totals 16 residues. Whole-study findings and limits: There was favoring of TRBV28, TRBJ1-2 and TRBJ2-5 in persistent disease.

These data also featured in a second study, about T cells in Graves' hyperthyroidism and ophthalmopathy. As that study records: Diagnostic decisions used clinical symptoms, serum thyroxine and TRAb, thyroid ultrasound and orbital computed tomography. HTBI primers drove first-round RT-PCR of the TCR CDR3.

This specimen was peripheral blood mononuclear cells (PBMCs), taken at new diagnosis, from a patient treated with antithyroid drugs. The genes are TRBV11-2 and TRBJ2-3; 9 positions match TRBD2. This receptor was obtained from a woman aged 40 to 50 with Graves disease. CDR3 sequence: CASSLFGGGETDTQYF. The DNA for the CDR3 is TGTGCCAGCAGCTTATTCGGCGGGGGGGAGACAGATACGCAGTATTTT. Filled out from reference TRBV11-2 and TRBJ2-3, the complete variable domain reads EAGVAQSPRYKIIEKRQSVAFWCNPISGHATLYWYQQILGQGPKLLIQFQNNGVVDDSQLPKDRFSAERLKGVDSTLKIQPAKLEDSAVYLCASSLFGGGETDTQYFGPGTRLTVL.